These 25 T cell receptor beta chains share one sample of origin, sequenced in a study of cytomegalovirus exposure and HLA in healthy donors. PCR involved 60 Vbeta and 13 Jbeta primers. The method was immunoSEQ multiplex PCR; TCRdb's version includes in-frame clones alone and lacks a portion of them. The sample contains approximately 130,000 clones, roughly 9.6% of which appear only once. The sample consisted of PBMCs. The receptors come from a woman between 40 and 50 years old in good health and CMV-seropositive.

The chain couples TRBV29-1 to TRBJ2-5, with 8 bases that match TRBD1. The J call is doubtful: the DNA matches TRBJ2-7 better. The CDR3 sequence is 13 residues long. The V gene's germline CDR1 is SQVTM and CDR2 ANQGSEA. CDR3: CSVAGGPTYEQYF. CDR3 nucleotide sequence: TGCAGCGTTGCAGGGGGCCCCACCTACGAGCAGTACTTC.

This clone was counted only a few times. V gene TRBV7-9 combines with J gene TRBJ2-1, with 14 bases lining up with TRBD2. CDR1 and CDR2 from the germline V gene are SEHNR and FQNEAQ (reference sequence). The CDR3 totals 17 residues. With 5 bases clipped from V and 8 bases from J, the junction kept 11 bases outside the gene matches. CDR3 DNA: TGTGCCAGCAGCCCCCAAGGTGGGACTAGCGGGGGTTATGAGCAGTTCTTC. Translated, it gives CASSPQGGTSGGYEQFF.

The chain has TRBV5-1 and TRBJ1-1; 7 nucleotides agree with TRBD1. The germline V gene has CDR1 SGHRS and CDR2 YFSETQ. The CDR3 is made up of 13 amino acids. Trimming cost V 7 bases and J 1 base; bases outside gene matches: 4. DNA for the CDR3: TGCGCCAGCCGACAGGGTGCGAACACTGAAGCTTTCTTT. Translated: CASRQGANTEAFF.

The CDR3 protein is CASSQGTNYGYTF. CDR3 sequence (DNA): TGTGCCAGCAGCCAGGGGACTAACTATGGCTACACCTTC. This chain connects TRBV5-4 to TRBJ1-2; D possibly corresponds to TRBD1 (6 bases). Germline CDR1 is SGHNT and CDR2 is YYREEE (reference sequence). Trimming cost V 4 bases and J 0 bases, with 7 bases left between them. This CDR3 is built from 13 residues.

V usage is TRBV4-1 and J usage is TRBJ1-2; D ambiguous. The CDR3 extends over 15 amino acids. Germline CDR1 MGHRA, CDR2 YSYEKL. Trimming removed 0 bases from V and 4 bases from J, with 12 bases in between. CDR3 DNA sequence: TGCGCCAGCAGCCAAGAGTCATCGAGAAGCTATGGCTACACCTTC. Protein sequence: CASSQESSRSYGYTF.

The chain uses TRBV27 and TRBJ2-7; 7 bases line up with TRBD2. V shed 5 bases and J 4 bases; nucleotides not matched to a gene: 11. This CDR3 comprises 15 residues. Germline V gives CDR1 MNHEY, CDR2 SMNVEV (reference sequence). The CDR3 protein is CASSPGAGTYYEQYF. Written as DNA, the CDR3 is TGTGCCAGCAGTCCTGGAGCGGGGACTTATTACGAGCAGTACTTC.

J is TRBJ2-5 and V is TRBV6-6; 8 positions agree with TRBD1. The CDR3 runs to 14 residues. V shed 6 bases, J shed 4 bases, and the junction held 7 bases outside the gene matches. In germline, CDR1 is MNHNY, CDR2 SVGAGI (reference sequence). The CDR3 here is CASSPPRGRETQYF. In DNA, the CDR3 is TGTGCCAGCAGCCCTCCCAGGGGGCGAGAGACCCAGTACTTC.

This clone was counted only a few times. The rearrangement joins TRBV4-1 to TRBJ1-1; perhaps TRBD1 as D (5 bases). This CDR3 contains 15 residues. Germline values: CDR1 MGHRA, CDR2 YSYEKL. V dropped 4 bases and J dropped 1 base, with 13 bases sitting between them. The CDR3 reads CASSLSGGGNTEAFF. DNA for the CDR3: TGCGCCAGCAGCCTCAGCGGGGGGGGGAACACTGAAGCTTTCTTT.

This clone was seen more than once but under ten times. This chain links TRBV6-5 with TRBJ1-1; 7 nucleotides agree with TRBD1. The CDR3 extends over 16 amino acids. Germline V gene sequence: CDR1 MNHEY, CDR2 SVGAGI. Trimming took 2 bases from V and 0 from J; bases not matched to a gene: 6. This chain's CDR3 is CASSYTSTGLNTEAFF. CDR3 in DNA: TGTGCCAGCAGTTACACCTCGACAGGGCTGAACACTGAAGCTTTCTTT.

The chain joins TRBV7-2 to TRBJ2-6, with a possible D match to TRBD1 (6 bases). There are 17 residues in the CDR3. Trimming removed 3 bases at V and 0 bases at J, with 12 bases between. From germline, CDR1 is SGHTA and CDR2 FQGNSA. Here the CDR3 reads CASSFRDTFSGANVLTF. The CDR3 coding sequence is TGTGCCAGCAGCTTCCGGGACACTTTCTCTGGGGCCAACGTCCTGACTTTC.

The table lists this clone with a few counts. The gene calls are TRBV18 and TRBJ1-5; 9 bases align to TRBD1. The ends lost 4 bases at V and 5 bases at J; junction bases unmatched: 6. Germline V CDR1 and CDR2: KGHSH, LQKENI. CDR3 length: 15 residues. The CDR3 DNA sequence: TGTGCCAGCTCACGCAGACAGGGGGTTGATCAGCCCCAGCATTTT. Its translation: CASSRRQGVDQPQHF.

This clone appeared a few times. The chain joins TRBV5-4 to TRBJ2-4, with 8 positions matching TRBD2. The CDR3 runs to 14 residues. Germline V lookup: CDR1 SGHNT, CDR2 YYREEE (reference sequence). The V and J ends lost 4 bases and 7 bases, in that order; junction bases with no gene match: 7. CDR3 protein: CASSASREGNIQYF. The CDR3 region has the DNA TGTGCCAGCAGCGCGAGTCGGGAGGGGAACATTCAGTACTTC.

This clone was found a few times. This chain links TRBV5-6 with TRBJ1-2, with a possible D match to TRBD1 (6 bases). V gave up 2 bases and J gave up 3 bases, with 11 bases separating them. The CDR3 is made up of 14 amino acids. Germline values: CDR1 SGHDT, CDR2 YYEEEE. The CDR3 loop is CASSFKGVYYGYTF. The CDR3 nucleotides are TGTGCCAGCAGCTTTAAGGGGGTCTACTATGGCTACACCTTC.

This clone occurred a few times. One end of the junction does not line up with germline, which may come from a read error. This chain uses TRBV4-1 with TRBJ1-1; D not certain. The germline gives CDR1 MGHRA, CDR2 YSYEKL. There are 14 residues in the CDR3. CDR3 loop: CASSPLNQNNEAFF. DNA for the CDR3: TGCGCCAGCAGCCCCCTGAACCAGAACAATGAAGCTTTCTTT.

The V and J genes are TRBV11-2 and TRBJ2-5, with 12 bases lining up with TRBD1. The CDR3 loop spans 17 amino acids. The J segment lost 7 bases and the V segment lost 4 bases, leaving 13 bases of the junction unmatched. CDR1 is SGHAT and CDR2 is FQNNGV in the germline V gene. CDR3 coding DNA: TGTGCCAGCAGCTCAACGACGGGGACAGGGGGCTTGGTGACCCAGTACTTC. Its translation is CASSSTTGTGGLVTQYF.

Worth noting for this clone: The same CDR3 also results from other DNA sequences found in this sample. The chain employs TRBV5-1 and TRBJ1-2; D is unresolved. Germline V gives CDR1 SGHRS, CDR2 YFSETQ. The CDR3 runs to 12 residues. V was trimmed by 4 bases and J by 6 bases, leaving 10 bases between them. The CDR3 coding sequence is TGCGCCAGCAGCCTGCGGGGAGATGGCTACACCTTC. Translation: CASSLRGDGYTF.

The V gene is TRBV5-1, the J gene TRBJ1-5, with a possible D match to TRBD1 (6 bases). CDR3 size: 13 residues. CDR1 is SGHRS, CDR2 YFSETQ, per germline. The ends were cut back, 1 base at V and 6 bases at J, with 8 bases in the middle. CDR3 DNA: TGCGCCAGCAGCTTGACAGGGACTCAGCCCCAGCATTTT. This sequence encodes CASSLTGTQPQHF.

CDR3 sequence: CASSEGYPRDYGYTF. CDR3 sequence (DNA): TGTGCCAGCAGTGAAGGGTACCCAAGAGACTATGGCTACACCTTC. The chain links TRBV6-1 to TRBJ1-2; D remains unclear. Trimming cost V 1 base and J 3 bases, with 12 bases left between them. The germline gives CDR1 MNHNS, CDR2 SASEGT. The CDR3 is 15 residues long.

A few counts support this clone. This chain connects TRBV7-2 to TRBJ2-5; TRBD1 is a possible D gene (6 bases). Trimming removed 2 bases from V and 1 base from J, with 8 bases in between. This CDR3 contains 14 residues. In germline, CDR1 is SGHTA, CDR2 FQGNSA. CDR3 region: CASSLTGPQETQYF. CDR3 DNA: TGTGCCAGCAGCTTAACAGGGCCCCAAGAGACCCAGTACTTC.

The rearrangement links TRBV29-1 to TRBJ2-1; 13 bases are shared with TRBD2. CDR1 and CDR2 from the germline V gene are SQVTM and ANQGSEA. The CDR3 is 14 amino acids. The V segment lost 6 bases and the J segment 6 bases; nucleotides outside the gene matches: 5. The CDR3 region has the DNA TGCAGCGTCCCGACTAGCGGGAGGCCCAATGAGCAGTTCTTC. Translating gives CSVPTSGRPNEQFF.

This chain links TRBV5-6 with TRBJ2-3; TRBD2 matches 12 bases. Trimming at V came to 5 bases and at J to 5 bases, leaving 6 bases not matched to a gene. This CDR3 region has 15 residues. The germline V gene encodes CDR1 SGHDT and CDR2 YYEEEE. For the CDR3, the DNA is TGTGCCAGCAGTTCTAGCGGGGGGGCGGGAGATACGCAGTATTTT. Its protein product is CASSSSGGAGDTQYF.

This clone has more than one count but fewer than ten. The chain couples TRBV19 to TRBJ1-1; D is possibly TRBD1 (6 bases). There are 14 residues in the CDR3. Germline V CDR1 and CDR2: LNHDA, SQIVND (reference sequence). V was pared by 3 bases and J by 3 bases, with 11 bases between. DNA of the CDR3: TGTGCCAGTAGTATCCAAGGGGGGGACACTGAAGCTTTCTTT. Amino acids: CASSIQGGDTEAFF.

V gene TRBV5-1 combines with J gene TRBJ2-5, with 8 bases lining up with TRBD2. V lost 0 bases to trimming and J lost 5 bases; unmatched junction nucleotides: 6. CDR3 length: 15 residues. Germline CDR1 is SGHRS and CDR2 is YFSETQ. CDR3 sequence: CASSLDGGAAETQYF. The CDR3 coding sequence is TGCGCCAGCAGCTTGGACGGGGGGGCCGCGGAGACCCAGTACTTC.

With respect to this clone: This sample includes further DNA sequences coding for the same CDR3. CDR3 in DNA: TGTGCCAGCAGTTTACGTGGGAGCACTGAAGCTTTCTTT. This codes for CASSLRGSTEAFF. The rearrangement joins TRBV27 to TRBJ1-1; D unresolved. CDR3 length: 13 amino acids. Germline assignment: CDR1 MNHEY and CDR2 SMNVEV (reference sequence). The V end lost 2 bases, the J end lost 4 bases, and 8 bases lay between the germline ends.

V gene TRBV5-1 combines with J gene TRBJ1-2; TRBD1 aligns across 8 bases. Germline-derived CDR1 and CDR2 are SGHRS and YFSETQ. Germline trimming cut 3 bases from V and 6 bases from J; bases unmatched to any gene: 10. This CDR3 is built from 15 residues. CDR3 residues: CASSSPDREVHGYTF. CDR3 nucleotides: TGCGCCAGCAGCTCTCCGGACAGGGAGGTACATGGCTACACCTTC.